Listed here is a single T cell receptor (beta chain). As yet, its antigen is unknown. Measured with immunoSEQ multiplex PCR; TCRdb has only the in-frame clones, and not every one. The top ten hold 1% to 1.3% of the sample, which has some 90,000 clones, 92% seen once. The data are from a study of OX40 agonist ivuxolimab in advanced cancers. Study at large: As their treatment, patients were administered ivuxolimab, an agonistic anti-OX40 (CD134) antibody. Two patients with cutaneous melanoma and one with hepatocellular carcinoma, three in total, showed partial responses. Study conclusions and caveats: Among the least clonally expanded were partial responders at 0.1-3.0 mg/kg.

The CDR3 consists of 13 residues. V lost 5 bases to trimming and J lost 9 bases; unmatched junction nucleotides: 6. Germline CDR1 and CDR2: MNHEY and SVGAGI. The material was CD4+ or CD8+ T cells sorted from blood, obtained in a trial of the OX40 agonist ivuxolimab. The TCR sequence derives from an adult with an advanced solid tumor such as melanoma, head and neck, liver or kidney cancer. The chain uses TRBV6-5 and TRBJ1-3; 8 nucleotides match TRBD1. CDR3 amino acids: CASSRQGATTIYF. In DNA form, the CDR3 reads TGTGCCAGCAGTCGGCAGGGGGCTACCACCATATATTTT.